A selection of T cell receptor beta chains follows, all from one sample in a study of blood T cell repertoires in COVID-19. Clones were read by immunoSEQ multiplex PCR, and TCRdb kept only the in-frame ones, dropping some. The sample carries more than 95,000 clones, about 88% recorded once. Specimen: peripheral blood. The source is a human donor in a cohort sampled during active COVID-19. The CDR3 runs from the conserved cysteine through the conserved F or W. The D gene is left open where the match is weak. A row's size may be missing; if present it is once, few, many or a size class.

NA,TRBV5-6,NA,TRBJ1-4,TGTGCCAGCAGTACTGACCCGAGGAGTGAAAAACTGTTTTTT,CASSTDPRSEKLFF
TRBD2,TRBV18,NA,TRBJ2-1,TGTGCCAGCTCACCCTCTAGCGGTGAGCAGTTCTTC,CASSPSSGEQFF
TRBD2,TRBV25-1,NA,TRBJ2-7,TGTGCCAGCAGTGATAGCGGGGGCGCCTCCTACGAGCAGTACTTC,CASSDSGGASYEQYF
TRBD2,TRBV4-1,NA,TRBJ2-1,TGCGCCAGCACTTCTGGCGGGGGGTTTACCTACAATGAGCAGTTCTTC,CASTSGGGFTYNEQFF
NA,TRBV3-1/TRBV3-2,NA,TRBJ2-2,TGTGCCAGCAGCTACCAGAGCGGCACCGGGGAGCTGTTTTTT,CASSYQSGTGELFF
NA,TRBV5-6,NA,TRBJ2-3,TGTGCCAGCAGCGCTCTACTAGTGGATACGCAGTATTTT,CASSALLVDTQYF
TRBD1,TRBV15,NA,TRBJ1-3,TGTGCCACCAGCGGAGGCAGGGGGCCTGGAAACACCATATATTTT,CATSGGRGPGNTIYF
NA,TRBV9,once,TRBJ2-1,TGTGCCAGCAGCGTAGAAGGAGGGAACTCCTACAATGAGCAGTTCTTC,CASSVEGGNSYNEQFF
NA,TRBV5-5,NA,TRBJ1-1,TGTGCCAGCAGCTTGGCTAGGGGAACAAGGAACACTGAAGCTTTCTTT,CASSLARGTRNTEAFF
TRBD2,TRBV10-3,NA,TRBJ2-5,TGTGCCATCAGCCTAGCGGGAGCTGGGGGGGAGACCCAGTACTTC,CAISLAGAGGETQYF
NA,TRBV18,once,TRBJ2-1,TGTGCCAGCTCACCAACTCAGGGGTGGAATGAGCAGTTCTTC,CASSPTQGWNEQFF
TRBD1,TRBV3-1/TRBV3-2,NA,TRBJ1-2,TGTGCCAGCAGCCCAAGGTACGCCGAGGGGGCTCTACTATATGGCTACACCTTC,CASSPRYAEGALLYGYTF
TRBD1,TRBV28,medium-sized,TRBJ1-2,TGTGCCACTGACAGGGAGGACTATGGCTACACCTTC,CATDREDYGYTF
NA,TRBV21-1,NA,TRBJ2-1,TGTGCCAGCGAAGACGGGAGTGGCCACAATGAGCAGTTCTTC,CASEDGSGHNEQFF
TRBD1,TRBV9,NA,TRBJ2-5,TGTGCCAGCAGCTTACGAGGGGACAGCCGGGAGACCCAGTACTTC,CASSLRGDSRETQYF
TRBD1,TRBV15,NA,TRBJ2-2,TGTGCCACCAGCAGAGATCGGACAGGGATGAACACCGGGGAGCTGTTTTTT,CATSRDRTGMNTGELFF
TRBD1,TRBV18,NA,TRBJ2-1,TGTGCCAGCTCACCGGGACAGGGTGCCAATGAGCAGTTCTTC,CASSPGQGANEQFF
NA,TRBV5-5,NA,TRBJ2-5,TGTGCCAGCAGCTCGGGACAAATAAGAGAGACCCAGTACTTC,CASSSGQIRETQYF
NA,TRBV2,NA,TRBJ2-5,TGTGCCAGCAGTGAACGGGTGGCCGAGACCCAGTACTTC,CASSERVAETQYF
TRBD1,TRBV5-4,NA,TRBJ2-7,TGTGCCAGCAGCTGGACAGGGAGCGAGCAGTACTTC,CASSWTGSEQYF
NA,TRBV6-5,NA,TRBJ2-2,TGTGCCAGCAGTACTCAAGGGGGGGCCGGGGAGCTGTTTTTT,CASSTQGGAGELFF
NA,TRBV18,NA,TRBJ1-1,TGTGCCAGCTCACTACAGGACATGAACACTGAAGCTTTCTTT,CASSLQDMNTEAFF
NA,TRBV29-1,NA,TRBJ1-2,TGCAGCGTTGAAGACCCTCCGACGGGGTACCCCTATGGCTACACCTTC,CSVEDPPTGYPYGYTF
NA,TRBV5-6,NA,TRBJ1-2,TGTGCCAGCAGCTTGGGACTAGGCTACACCTTC,CASSLGLGYTF
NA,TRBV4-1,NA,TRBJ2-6,TGCGCCAGCAGAAGTCAACTCGCCTCTGGGGCCAACGTCCTGACTTTC,CASRSQLASGANVLTF
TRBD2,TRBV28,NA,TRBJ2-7,TGTGCCAGCAGTTTCGTGACTAGCGGAACCTACGAGCAGTACTTC,CASSFVTSGTYEQYF
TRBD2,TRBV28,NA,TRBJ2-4,TGTGCCAGCGTAACGGGGGGACTAGCGGGTAAAAACATTCAGTACTTC,CASVTGGLAGKNIQYF
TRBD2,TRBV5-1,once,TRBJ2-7,TGCGCCAGCAGCACAGGGGGACTAGCGGGAGGCTACGAGCAGTACTTC,CASSTGGLAGGYEQYF
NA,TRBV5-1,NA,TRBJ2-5,TGCGCCAGCAGCTTGGAGGCGCCGGAAGGGGCCCAGTACTTC,CASSLEAPEGAQYF
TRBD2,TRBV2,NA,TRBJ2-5,TGTGCCAGCAACGGACTAGGGCCCCAAGAGACCCAGTACTTC,CASNGLGPQETQYF
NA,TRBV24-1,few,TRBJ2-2,TGTGCCACCAGTGATTTGGAACTCACCGGGGAGCTGTTTTTT,CATSDLELTGELFF
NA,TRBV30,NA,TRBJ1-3,TGTGCCCGAAGGGGGTCCGTCTCTGGAAACACCATATATTTT,CARRGSVSGNTIYF
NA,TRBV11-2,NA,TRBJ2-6,TGTGCCAGCAGGCCCAGGATCTCTGGGGCCAACGTCCTGACTTTC,CASRPRISGANVLTF
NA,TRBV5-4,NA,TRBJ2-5,TGTGCCAGCAGCCCGGGTAGGGGGGGGGAAGAGACCCAGTACTTC,CASSPGRGGEETQYF
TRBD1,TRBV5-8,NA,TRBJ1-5,TGTGCCAGCAGTTTTTCGGACAGGGGGTATCAGCCCCAGCATTTT,CASSFSDRGYQPQHF
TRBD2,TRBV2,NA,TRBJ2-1,TGTGCCAGCAGTCTCCGGACTAGCGGGAGCTACAATGAGCAGTTCTTC,CASSLRTSGSYNEQFF
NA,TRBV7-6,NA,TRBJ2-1,TGTGCCAGCAGCTCTACAGATACCCGAAGCTCCTACAATGAGCAGTTCTTC,CASSSTDTRSSYNEQFF
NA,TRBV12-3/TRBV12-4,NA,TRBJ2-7,TGTGCCAGCAGTCTATCCACCTACGAGCAGTACTTC,CASSLSTYEQYF
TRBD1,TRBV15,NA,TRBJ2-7,TGTGCCACCAGCCCCGGGACAGTTGCCTACGAGCAGTACTTC,CATSPGTVAYEQYF
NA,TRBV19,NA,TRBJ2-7,TGTGCCAGTAGCCCACAGGGCTACGAGCAGTACTTC,CASSPQGYEQYF
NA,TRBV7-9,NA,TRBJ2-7,TGTGCCAGCAGCCCCCCCCTGGCTCAGCAGTACTTC,CASSPPLAQQYF
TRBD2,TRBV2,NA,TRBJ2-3,TGTGCCAGCAGTGAATCTAGCGGGATTCGGACAGATACGCAGTATTTT,CASSESSGIRTDTQYF